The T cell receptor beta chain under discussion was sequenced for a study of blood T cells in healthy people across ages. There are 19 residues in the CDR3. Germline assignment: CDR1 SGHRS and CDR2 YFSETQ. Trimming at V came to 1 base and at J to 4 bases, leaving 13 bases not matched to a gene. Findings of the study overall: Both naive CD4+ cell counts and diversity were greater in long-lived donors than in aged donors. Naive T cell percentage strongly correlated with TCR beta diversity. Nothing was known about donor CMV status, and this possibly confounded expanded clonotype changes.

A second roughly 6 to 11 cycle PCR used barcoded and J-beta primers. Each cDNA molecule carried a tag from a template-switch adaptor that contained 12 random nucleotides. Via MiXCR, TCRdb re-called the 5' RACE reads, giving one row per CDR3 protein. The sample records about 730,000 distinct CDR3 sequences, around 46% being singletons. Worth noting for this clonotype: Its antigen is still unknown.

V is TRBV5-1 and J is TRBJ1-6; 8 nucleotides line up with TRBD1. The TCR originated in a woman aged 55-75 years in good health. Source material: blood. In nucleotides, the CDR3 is TGCGCCAGCAGCTTGAATCCCGGTTCGACAGGGGTGTATAATTCACCCCTCCACTTT. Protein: CASSLNPGSTGVYNSPLHF.